The 26 T cell receptor beta chains given below trace back to one sample, sequenced in a study of shared clonotypes between healthy human individuals. Using immunoSEQ multiplex PCR, the repertoire was profiled, and TCRdb retains in-frame clones only, with some absent. The repertoire has over a million clones, roughly 70% of them found once; the top ten carry about 1.5%. Material for sequencing was memory CD4+ T cells sorted from blood. Subset described: CD45RA-negative fraction. The receptors originated from a young man in good health.

The chain recombines TRBV27 with TRBJ1-1; the D gene is possibly TRBD1 (5 bases). Trimming pared 1 base from V and 0 bases from J, leaving 15 bases between. Germline V CDR1 and CDR2: MNHEY, SMNVEV (reference sequence). This CDR3 is built from 17 residues. The CDR3 bases are TGTGCCAGCAGTTTATATGCAGGGTTGGTCATGAACACTGAAGCTTTCTTT. Translated: CASSLYAGLVMNTEAFF.

The chain has TRBV2 and TRBJ1-4; D remains ambiguous. V shed 6 bases and J shed 7 bases, with 9 bases lying between them. Germline V gene sequence: CDR1 SNHLY, CDR2 FYNNEI. CDR3 length equals 12 residues. In nucleotides, the CDR3 is TGTGCCAGCAGGGTCCTGGGTGAAAAACTGTTTTTT. As protein: CASRVLGEKLFF.

The V and J genes are TRBV7-9 and TRBJ2-1; 7 nucleotides agree with TRBD2. This CDR3 contains 15 residues. J was trimmed by 0 bases and V by 5 bases; bases with no gene match: 4. Germline CDR1 reads SEHNR; CDR2 reads FQNEAQ (reference sequence). CDR3: CASSLSGTSYNEQFF. As DNA, the CDR3 is TGTGCCAGCAGCCTAAGCGGGACCTCCTACAATGAGCAGTTCTTC.

This clone was counted a few times. J is TRBJ2-7 and V is TRBV7-2; 9 nucleotides line up with TRBD2. CDR1 SGHTA and CDR2 FQGNSA come from the germline V gene. The CDR3 spans 17 residues. The V segment lost 5 bases and the J segment 6 bases; nucleotides outside the gene matches: 17. The CDR3 loop reads CASSPQPGTSRATEQYF. Written as DNA, the CDR3 is TGTGCCAGCAGCCCGCAGCCCGGGACTAGCCGTGCCACCGAGCAGTACTTC.

This chain links TRBV19 with TRBJ2-5; D gene uncertain. Trimming took off 5 bases at V and 5 bases at J, with 12 bases between the two ends. CDR3 length: 13 residues. Germline-derived CDR1 and CDR2 are LNHDA and SQIVND (reference sequence). The CDR3 nucleotides read TGTGCCAGTAGTTCGACTGGGCCTGAGACCCAGTACTTC. This translates into CASSSTGPETQYF.

V and J are TRBV5-1 and TRBJ1-2, with TRBD1 as a possible D gene (5 bases). Germline V gene sequence: CDR1 SGHRS, CDR2 YFSETQ. Trimming removed 8 bases from V and 4 bases from J, with 18 bases in between. This CDR3 is 14 amino acids long. CDR3 loop: CASQSGDRGYGYTF. Written as DNA, the CDR3 is TGCGCCAGTCAGAGTGGGGACCGGGGCTATGGCTACACCTTC.

In this sample, this clone turned up once. Other DNA variants within this sample encode the same CDR3. The chain couples TRBV7-9 to TRBJ2-1; no definite D call. The CDR3 is 15 residues long. CDR1 SEHNR and CDR2 FQNEAQ come from the germline V gene (reference sequence). The V end was cut by 2 bases, the J end by 0 bases, with 8 bases between. CDR3: CASSLPLSSYNEQFF. CDR3 nucleotide sequence: TGTGCCAGCAGCTTACCTCTGAGCTCCTACAATGAGCAGTTCTTC.

The J gene is TRBJ1-2, the V gene TRBV19; D is possibly TRBD1 (5 bases). In germline, CDR1 is LNHDA, CDR2 SQIVND (reference sequence). The germline V and J ends were trimmed by 5 bases and 4 bases, with 14 bases remaining between them. This CDR3 is built from 14 residues. CDR3 sequence reads: CASSSPGTFYGYTF. CDR3 in DNA: TGTGCCAGTAGTTCTCCAGGGACCTTCTATGGCTACACCTTC.

V usage is TRBV4-1 and J usage is TRBJ2-7, with D hard to call. The CDR3 covers 15 residues. Trimming shortened V by 4 bases and J by 1 base, and 14 bases separated the two germline ends. The germline gives CDR1 MGHRA, CDR2 YSYEKL. The CDR3 sequence is CASSPVPTVSYEQYF. In DNA form, the CDR3 reads TGCGCCAGCAGCCCGGTTCCGACGGTTTCCTACGAGCAGTACTTC.

The rearrangement links TRBV2 to TRBJ2-5; D might be TRBD1 (5 bases). V gave up 6 bases and J gave up 3 bases, with 14 bases separating them. Germline V gives CDR1 SNHLY, CDR2 FYNNEI. The CDR3 spans 14 residues. CDR3 nucleotide sequence: TGTGCCAGCAGGGGGCCCGACTCGGAAGAGACCCAGTACTTC. As protein: CASRGPDSEETQYF.

The genes are TRBV28 and TRBJ1-5; no firm D call. The germline V gene encodes CDR1 MDHEN and CDR2 SYDVKM. CDR3 length: 13 amino acids. Trimming took off 2 bases at V and 6 bases at J, with 8 bases between the two ends. CDR3 in DNA: TGTGCCAGCAGTTTAAGATTGGGTCAGCCCCAGCATTTT. Residues: CASSLRLGQPQHF.

The chain is built from TRBV28 and TRBJ2-6; no clear D gene. The CDR3 is 16 residues long. V was clipped by 6 bases and J by 0 bases, with 12 bases between them. The germline V gene encodes CDR1 MDHEN and CDR2 SYDVKM. As DNA, the CDR3 is TGTGCCAGCAGCCCCCCCGGACCCTCTGGGGCCAACGTCCTGACTTTC. Its translation is CASSPPGPSGANVLTF.

The chain is built from TRBV6-1 and TRBJ1-1; D remains unclear. The CDR3 has 14 residues. With 2 bases removed from V and 7 bases from J, the gap between germline ends came to 14 bases. Per the germline V gene, CDR1 is MNHNS and CDR2 is SASEGT. This CDR3 reads CASSERAFNGEAFF. CDR3 in DNA: TGTGCCAGCAGTGAAAGGGCATTTAACGGTGAAGCTTTCTTT.

Regarding this clone: A much larger clone lies a single base off, so this may be a read error. V and J are TRBV5-6 and TRBJ2-2; D may be TRBD1 (6 bases). The CDR3 totals 14 residues. Germline lookup yields CDR1 SGHDT and CDR2 YYEEEE. The germline V and J ends were trimmed by 4 bases and 0 bases, with 7 bases remaining between them. The CDR3 region has the DNA TGTGCCAGCAGCGGGGACACGAACACCGGGGAGCTGTTTTTT. Its protein product is CASSGDTNTGELFF.

About this clone itself: Other DNA sequences of this sample code for an identical CDR3. This chain joins TRBV28 and TRBJ1-1; D remains unclear. This CDR3 contains 12 residues. Germline assignment: CDR1 MDHEN and CDR2 SYDVKM. The V end was cut by 1 base, the J end by 3 bases, with 3 bases between. The CDR3 protein is CASSLSYTEAFF. The DNA for the CDR3 is TGTGCCAGCAGTTTATCCTACACTGAAGCTTTCTTT.

J is TRBJ1-6 and V is TRBV4-3, with 9 bases aligning to TRBD1. The CDR3 has 18 amino acids. Looked up from germline, CDR1 is LGHNA and CDR2 is YSLEER. J lost 1 base, V lost 0 bases, and 4 bases had no gene match. CDR3 in amino acids: CASSQEQGASSYNSPLHF. CDR3 in DNA: TGCGCCAGCAGCCAAGAACAGGGGGCCTCATCCTATAATTCACCCCTCCACTTT.

The V call is TRBV7-9, the J call TRBJ2-1; D ambiguous. The V gene lost 6 bases and the J gene lost 2 bases, with 17 bases spanning the gap. Germline values: CDR1 SEHNR, CDR2 FQNEAQ (reference sequence). The CDR3 is made up of 16 amino acids. CDR3 nucleotides: TGTGCCAGCAGTTTTTCTTCAGGTTGGACCTACAATGAGCAGTTCTTC. The encoded protein is CASSFSSGWTYNEQFF.

This clone was seen only once. The V gene is TRBV9, the J gene TRBJ1-6; TRBD1 matches 7 bases. The V segment lost 0 bases and the J segment 7 bases; nucleotides outside the gene matches: 10. The CDR3 spans 17 residues. CDR1 and CDR2 from the germline V gene are SGDLS and YYNGEE. The CDR3 loop reads CASSVGLPGQTNSPLHF. CDR3 DNA sequence: TGTGCCAGCAGCGTAGGTCTTCCGGGACAGACGAATTCACCCCTCCACTTT.

This chain connects TRBV5-1 to TRBJ1-2; TRBD1 matches at 9 bases. The germline V gene encodes CDR1 SGHRS and CDR2 YFSETQ. CDR3 length: 16 residues. V dropped 0 bases and J dropped 6; count of bases not matched to a gene: 9. The chain's CDR3 is CASSLAPSGTGNGYTF. The CDR3 DNA follows: TGCGCCAGCAGCTTGGCGCCAAGCGGGACAGGGAATGGCTACACCTTC.

V usage is TRBV30 and J usage is TRBJ2-7; 8 positions agree with TRBD1. Germline V gives CDR1 GTSNPN, CDR2 SVGIG (reference sequence). The CDR3 length is 11 residues. V lost 4 bases, J lost 5 bases, and 1 base stayed unmatched. This CDR3 reads CAWKDRDEQYF. In nucleotides, the CDR3 is TGTGCCTGGAAGGACAGGGACGAGCAGTACTTC. Full variable domain (outside the CDR3, taken from reference TRBV30 and TRBJ2-7): SQTIHQWPATLVQPVGSPLSLECTVEGTSNPNLYWYRQAAGRGLQLLFYSVGIGQISSEVPQNLSASRPQDRQFILSSKKLLLSDSGFYLCAWKDRDEQYFGPGTRLTVT.

The sample holds one count of this clone. The rearrangement uses TRBV7-2 and TRBJ1-2; D might be TRBD1 (5 bases). This CDR3 comprises 15 residues. V dropped 4 bases and J dropped 3 bases, with 15 bases sitting between them. From germline, CDR1 is SGHTA and CDR2 FQGNSA. This CDR3 is CASSSGGRDYYGYTF. Here the CDR3 DNA reads TGTGCCAGCAGCTCTGGAGGGCGGGACTACTATGGCTACACCTTC.

The table lists this clone with a few counts. The chain uses TRBV7-9 and TRBJ2-3; D may correspond to TRBD1 or TRBD2 (6 bases each). Germline-derived CDR1 and CDR2 are SEHNR and FQNEAQ (reference sequence). V was pared by 6 bases and J by 0 bases, with 16 bases between. This CDR3 comprises 16 residues. The CDR3: CASSLTGGRSTDTQYF. The CDR3 nucleotides read TGTGCCAGCAGTTTGACCGGGGGCCGGAGCACAGATACGCAGTATTTT.

This chain joins TRBV6-6 and TRBJ1-2, with TRBD1 identical over 10 bases. The CDR3 loop spans 14 amino acids. V lost 6 bases to trimming and J lost 4 bases; unmatched junction nucleotides: 5. Germline lookup yields CDR1 MNHNY and CDR2 SVGAGI (reference sequence). CDR3 in amino acids: CASSPGQGFYGYTF. The CDR3 DNA sequence: TGTGCCAGCAGCCCGGGACAGGGGTTCTATGGCTACACCTTC.

This clone has a handful of counts. The chain has TRBV10-1 and TRBJ2-3; D unclear. This CDR3 has 15 residues. V was shortened by 7 bases and J by 5 bases, with 19 bases between the two germline ends. Germline values: CDR1 WNHNN, CDR2 SYGVQD (reference sequence). The CDR3 spells CASTVLAPGQDTQYF. The CDR3, as DNA: TGCGCCAGCACGGTTCTGGCTCCTGGGCAAGATACGCAGTATTTT.

The V call is TRBV15, the J call TRBJ1-1, with 8 bases aligning to TRBD1. The CDR3 totals 16 residues. The ends lost 1 base at V and 0 bases at J; junction bases unmatched: 4. CDR1 and CDR2 from the germline V gene are LNHNV and YYDKDF (reference sequence). CDR3 DNA sequence: TGTGCCACCAGCAGAGTAGGACAGGGCATGAACACTGAAGCTTTCTTT. It encodes CATSRVGQGMNTEAFF.

This chain connects TRBV12-2 to TRBJ1-1; the table's D call of TRBD1 was not tested on the DNA. TRBV12-2 corresponds to a pseudogene. This CDR3 comprises 20 residues. CDR3 nucleotide sequence: TGTGCAAGTCGCTTAGCGAAGCACCGGGACAGGGGAGGGATGAACACTGAAGCTTTCTTT. Its translation: CASRLAKHRDRGGMNTEAFF.